This T cell receptor beta chain is drawn from a study of T cells after yellow fever vaccination. Findings and caveats of the study: Abundant bulk-derived clonotypes could contaminate FACS-sorted repertoires.

As concerns this clonotype: Antigen: not known.

Germline-derived CDR1 and CDR2 are MGHDK and SYGVNS. The CDR3 is 11 residues long. V was shortened by 5 bases and J by 2 bases, with 1 base between the two germline ends. It was through 5'RACE template switching that TCR cDNA was made, with a universal primer site and UMIs added. Each CDR3 protein gets one entry after TCRdb re-called the 5' RACE reads with MiXCR. The profile shows approximately 300,000 distinct CDR3 sequences, over 8% of them singletons. The specimen comprised PBMCs, sampled on the day of the first yellow fever vaccination. This clonotype was obtained from a man aged 18 to 35 who received the YFV17D yellow fever vaccine. The chain carries TRBV25-1 and TRBJ1-3; D is uncertain. The CDR3 protein is CASSPGNTIYF. Written as DNA, the CDR3 is TGTGCCAGCAGTCCTGGAAACACCATATATTTT.